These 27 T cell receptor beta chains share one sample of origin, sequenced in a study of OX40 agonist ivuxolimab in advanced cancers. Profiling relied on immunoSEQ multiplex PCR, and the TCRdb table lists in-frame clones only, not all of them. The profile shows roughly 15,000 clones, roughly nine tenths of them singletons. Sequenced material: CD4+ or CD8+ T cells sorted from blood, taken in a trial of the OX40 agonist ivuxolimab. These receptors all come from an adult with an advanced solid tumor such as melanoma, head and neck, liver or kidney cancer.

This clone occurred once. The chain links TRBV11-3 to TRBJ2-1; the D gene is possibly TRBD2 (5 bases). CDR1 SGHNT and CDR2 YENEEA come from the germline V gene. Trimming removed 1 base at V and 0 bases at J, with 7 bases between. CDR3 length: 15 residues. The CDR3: CASSLAGSSYNEQFF. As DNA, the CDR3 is TGTGCCAGCAGCTTAGCGGGAAGCTCCTACAATGAGCAGTTCTTC. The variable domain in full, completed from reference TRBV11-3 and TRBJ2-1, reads EAGVVQSPRYKIIEKKQPVAFWCNPISGHNTLYWYLQNLGQGPELLIRYENEEAVDDSQLPKDRFSAERLKGVDSTLKIQPAELGDSAVYLCASSLAGSSYNEQFFGPGTRLTVL.

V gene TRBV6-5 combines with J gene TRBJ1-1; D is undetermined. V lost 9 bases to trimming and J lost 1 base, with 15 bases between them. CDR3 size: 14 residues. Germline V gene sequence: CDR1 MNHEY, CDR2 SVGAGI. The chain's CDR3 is CASFILGPNTEAFF. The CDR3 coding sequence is TGTGCCAGTTTCATCTTGGGCCCGAACACTGAAGCTTTCTTT.

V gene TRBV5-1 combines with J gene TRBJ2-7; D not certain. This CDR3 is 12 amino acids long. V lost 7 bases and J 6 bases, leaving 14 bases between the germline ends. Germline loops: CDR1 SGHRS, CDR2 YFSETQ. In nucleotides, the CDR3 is TGCGCCAGCCGTCTCCGATCCGGCGAGCAGTACTTC. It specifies CASRLRSGEQYF. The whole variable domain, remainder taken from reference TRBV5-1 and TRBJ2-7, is KAGVTQTPRYLIKTRGQQVTLSCSPISGHRSVSWYQQTPGQGLQFLFEYFSETQRNKGNFPGRFSGRQFSNSRSEMNVSTLELGDSALYLCASRLRSGEQYFGPGTRLTVT.

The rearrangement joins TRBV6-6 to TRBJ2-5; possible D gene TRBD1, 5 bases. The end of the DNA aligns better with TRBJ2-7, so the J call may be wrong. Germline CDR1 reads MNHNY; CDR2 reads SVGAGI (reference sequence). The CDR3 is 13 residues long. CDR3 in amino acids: CASSPRTTYEQYF. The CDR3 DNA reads TGTGCCAGCAGTCCCCGGACAACCTACGAGCAGTACTTC.

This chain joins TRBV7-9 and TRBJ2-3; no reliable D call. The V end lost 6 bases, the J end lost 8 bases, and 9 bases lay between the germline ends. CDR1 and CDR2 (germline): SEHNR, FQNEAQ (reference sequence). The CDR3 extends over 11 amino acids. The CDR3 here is CASRDLGTQYF. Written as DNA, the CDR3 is TGTGCCAGCAGAGACTTAGGTACGCAGTATTTT.

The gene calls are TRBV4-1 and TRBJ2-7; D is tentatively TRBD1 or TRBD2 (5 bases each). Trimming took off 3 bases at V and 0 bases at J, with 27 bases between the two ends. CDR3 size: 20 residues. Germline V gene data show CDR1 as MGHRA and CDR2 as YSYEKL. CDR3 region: CASSHGMGTSRATNSYEQYF. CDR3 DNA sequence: TGCGCCAGCAGCCATGGAATGGGGACCTCTCGAGCCACAAACTCCTACGAGCAGTACTTC.

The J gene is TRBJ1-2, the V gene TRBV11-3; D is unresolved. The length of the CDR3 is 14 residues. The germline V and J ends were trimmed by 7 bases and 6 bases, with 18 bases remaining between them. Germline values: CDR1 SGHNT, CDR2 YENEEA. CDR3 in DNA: TGTGCCAGCAACCGGGCGTTGCGGTGGCATGGCTACACCTTC. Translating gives CASNRALRWHGYTF. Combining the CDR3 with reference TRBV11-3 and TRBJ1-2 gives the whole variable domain EAGVVQSPRYKIIEKKQPVAFWCNPISGHNTLYWYLQNLGQGPELLIRYENEEAVDDSQLPKDRFSAERLKGVDSTLKIQPAELGDSAVYLCASNRALRWHGYTFGSGTRLTVV.

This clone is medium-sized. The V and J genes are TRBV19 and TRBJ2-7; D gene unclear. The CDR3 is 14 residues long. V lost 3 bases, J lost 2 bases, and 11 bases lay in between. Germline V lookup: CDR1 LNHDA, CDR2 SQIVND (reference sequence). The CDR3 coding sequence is TGTGCCAGTAGTATCGTCGATGGAACCTACGAGCAGTACTTC. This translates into CASSIVDGTYEQYF.

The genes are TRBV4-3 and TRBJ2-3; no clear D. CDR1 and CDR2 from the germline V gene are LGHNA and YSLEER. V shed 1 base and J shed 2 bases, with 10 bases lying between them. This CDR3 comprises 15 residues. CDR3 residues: CASSQGRTVTDTQYF. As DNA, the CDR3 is TGCGCCAGCAGCCAAGGACGGACCGTCACAGATACGCAGTATTTT.

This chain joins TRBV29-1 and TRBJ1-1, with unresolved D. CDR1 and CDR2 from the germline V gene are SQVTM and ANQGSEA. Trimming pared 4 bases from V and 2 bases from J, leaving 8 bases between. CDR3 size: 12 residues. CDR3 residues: CSVVRINTEAFF. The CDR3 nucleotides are TGCAGCGTTGTTCGGATTAACACTGAAGCTTTCTTT.

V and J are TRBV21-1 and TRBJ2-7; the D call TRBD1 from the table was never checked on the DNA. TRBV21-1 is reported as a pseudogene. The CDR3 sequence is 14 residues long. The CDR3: CASSKLRTAYEQYF. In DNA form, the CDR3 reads TGTGCCAGCAGCAAATTACGGACAGCGTACGAGCAGTACTTC.

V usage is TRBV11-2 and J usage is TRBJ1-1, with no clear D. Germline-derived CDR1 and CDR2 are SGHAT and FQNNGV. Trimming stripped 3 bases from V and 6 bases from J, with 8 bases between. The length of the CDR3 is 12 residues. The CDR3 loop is CASSFWDPEAFF. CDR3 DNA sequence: TGTGCCAGCAGCTTTTGGGATCCTGAAGCTTTCTTT.

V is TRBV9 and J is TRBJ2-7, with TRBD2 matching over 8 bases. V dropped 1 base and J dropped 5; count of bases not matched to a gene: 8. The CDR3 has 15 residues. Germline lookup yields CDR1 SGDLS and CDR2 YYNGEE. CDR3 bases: TGTGCCAGCAGCGTATACGGGGGGGCTAAAAACGAGCAGTACTTC. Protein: CASSVYGGAKNEQYF.

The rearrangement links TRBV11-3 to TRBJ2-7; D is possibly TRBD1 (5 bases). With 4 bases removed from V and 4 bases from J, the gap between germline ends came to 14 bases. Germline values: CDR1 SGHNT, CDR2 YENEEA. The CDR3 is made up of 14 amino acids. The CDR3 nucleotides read TGTGCCAGCAGCTCAGGGCAGGTAGTATACGAGCAGTACTTC. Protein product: CASSSGQVVYEQYF.

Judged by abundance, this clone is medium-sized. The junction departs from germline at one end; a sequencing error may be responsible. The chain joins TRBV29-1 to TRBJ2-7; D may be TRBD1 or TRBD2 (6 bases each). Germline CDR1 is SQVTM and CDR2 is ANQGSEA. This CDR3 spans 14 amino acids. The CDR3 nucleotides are TGCAGCGCTGAACCACTGAGAAGGGGGGCCGAGCAGTACTTC. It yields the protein CSAEPLRRGAEQYF.

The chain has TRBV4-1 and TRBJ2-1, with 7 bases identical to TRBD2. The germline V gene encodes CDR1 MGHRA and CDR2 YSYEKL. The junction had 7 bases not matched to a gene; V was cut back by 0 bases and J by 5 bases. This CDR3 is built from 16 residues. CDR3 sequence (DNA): TGCGCCAGCAGCCAAGATTCCGCGGGAGCCCACAATGAGCAGTTCTTC. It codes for CASSQDSAGAHNEQFF.

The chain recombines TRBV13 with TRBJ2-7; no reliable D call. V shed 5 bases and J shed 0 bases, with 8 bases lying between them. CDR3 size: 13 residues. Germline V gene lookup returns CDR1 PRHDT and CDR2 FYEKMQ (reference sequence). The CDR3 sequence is CASSLGSSYEQYF. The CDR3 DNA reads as TGTGCCAGCAGCCTGGGAAGCTCCTACGAGCAGTACTTC. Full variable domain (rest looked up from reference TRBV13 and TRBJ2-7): AAGVIQSPRHLIKEKRETATLKCYPIPRHDTVYWYQQGPGQDPQFLISFYEKMQSDKGSIPDRFSAQQFSDYHSELNMSSLELGDSALYFCASSLGSSYEQYFGPGTRLTVT.

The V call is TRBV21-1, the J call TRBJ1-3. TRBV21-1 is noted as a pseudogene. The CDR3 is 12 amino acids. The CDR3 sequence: CASSPRTEGLYF. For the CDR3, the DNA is TGTGCCAGCAGCCCCCGGACGGAAGGTTTATATTTT.

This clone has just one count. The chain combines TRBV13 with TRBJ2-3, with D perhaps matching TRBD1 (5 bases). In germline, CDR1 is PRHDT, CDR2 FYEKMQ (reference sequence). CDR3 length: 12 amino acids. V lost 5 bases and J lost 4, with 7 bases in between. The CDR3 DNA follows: TGTGCCAGCAGCATACAGGCAGATACGCAGTATTTT. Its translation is CASSIQADTQYF.

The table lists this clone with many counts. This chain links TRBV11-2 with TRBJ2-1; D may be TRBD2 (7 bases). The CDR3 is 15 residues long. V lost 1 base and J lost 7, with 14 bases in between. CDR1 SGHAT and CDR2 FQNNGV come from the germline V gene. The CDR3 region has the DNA TGTGCCAGCAGCTTAGGGGGGGGCGAATTGAATGAGCAGTTCTTC. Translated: CASSLGGGELNEQFF.

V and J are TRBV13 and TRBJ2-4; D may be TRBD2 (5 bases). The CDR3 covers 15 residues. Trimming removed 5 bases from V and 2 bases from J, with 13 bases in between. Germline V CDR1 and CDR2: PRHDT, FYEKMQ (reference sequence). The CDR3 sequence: CASSSPGTTKNIQYF. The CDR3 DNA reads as TGTGCCAGCAGCAGCCCGGGAACGACCAAAAACATTCAGTACTTC.

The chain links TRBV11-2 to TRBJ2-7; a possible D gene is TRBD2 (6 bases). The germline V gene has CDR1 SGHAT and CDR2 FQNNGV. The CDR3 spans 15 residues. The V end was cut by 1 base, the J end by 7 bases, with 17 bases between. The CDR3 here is CASSLGTGGEGEQYF. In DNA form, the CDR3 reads TGTGCCAGCAGCTTAGGGACCGGGGGAGAGGGAGAGCAGTACTTC. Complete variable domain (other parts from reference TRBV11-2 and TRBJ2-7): EAGVAQSPRYKIIEKRQSVAFWCNPISGHATLYWYQQILGQGPKLLIQFQNNGVVDDSQLPKDRFSAERLKGVDSTLKIQPAKLEDSAVYLCASSLGTGGEGEQYFGPGTRLTVT.

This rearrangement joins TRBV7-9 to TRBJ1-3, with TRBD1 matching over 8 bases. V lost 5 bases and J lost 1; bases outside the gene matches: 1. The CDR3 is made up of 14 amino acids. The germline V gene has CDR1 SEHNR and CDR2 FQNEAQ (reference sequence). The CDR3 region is CASSRQGSGNTIYF. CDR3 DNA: TGTGCCAGCAGCAGACAGGGGTCTGGAAACACCATATATTTT. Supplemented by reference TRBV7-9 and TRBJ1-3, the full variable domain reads DTGVSQNPRHKITKRGQNVTFRCDPISEHNRLYWYRQTLGQGPEFLTYFQNEAQLEKSRLLSDRFSAERPKGSFSTLEIQRTEQGDSAMYLCASSRQGSGNTIYFGEGSWLTVV.

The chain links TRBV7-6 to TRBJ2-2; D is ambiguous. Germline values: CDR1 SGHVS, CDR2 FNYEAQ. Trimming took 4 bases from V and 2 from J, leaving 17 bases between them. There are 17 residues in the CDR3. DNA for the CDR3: TGTGCCAGCAGCTCCCCTTTTGGCGGAGTAAACACCGGGGAGCTGTTTTTT. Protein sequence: CASSSPFGGVNTGELFF.

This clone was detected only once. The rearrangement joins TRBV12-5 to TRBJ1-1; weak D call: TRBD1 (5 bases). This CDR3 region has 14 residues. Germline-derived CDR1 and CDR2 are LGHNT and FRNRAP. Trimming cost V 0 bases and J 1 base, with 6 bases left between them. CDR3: CASGLVGANTEAFF. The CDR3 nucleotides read TGTGCTAGTGGTTTGGTAGGGGCGAACACTGAAGCTTTCTTT.

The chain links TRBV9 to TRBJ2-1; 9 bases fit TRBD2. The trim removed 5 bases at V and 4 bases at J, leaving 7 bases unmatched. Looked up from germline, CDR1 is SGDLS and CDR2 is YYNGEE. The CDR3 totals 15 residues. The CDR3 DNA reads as TGTGCCAGCAGTGCTAGCGGGGTAGAATACAATGAGCAGTTCTTC. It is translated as CASSASGVEYNEQFF.

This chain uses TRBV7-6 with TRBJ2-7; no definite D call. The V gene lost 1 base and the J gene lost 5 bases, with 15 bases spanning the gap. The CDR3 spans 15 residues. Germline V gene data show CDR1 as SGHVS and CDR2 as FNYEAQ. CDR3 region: CASSLELSVAHEQYF. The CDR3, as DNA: TGTGCCAGCAGCTTAGAATTGAGTGTGGCCCACGAGCAGTACTTC.